The 21 T cell receptor beta chains listed next were all sequenced from one sample in a study of blood T cell repertoires in COVID-19. The repertoire was sequenced with immunoSEQ multiplex PCR; TCRdb's copy has only in-frame clones and lacks some. The sample shows around 230,000 clones, approximately 80% of them seen only once. The sequenced sample consisted of peripheral blood. The source of these receptors is a man aged 35 to 55 with acute or convalescent COVID-19.

This sequence joins TRBV5-6 and TRBJ1-2; 7 bases line up with TRBD1. The germline V gene has CDR1 SGHDT and CDR2 YYEEEE. Trimming removed 0 bases from V and 4 bases from J; junction bases left unmatched: 3. There are 14 residues in the CDR3. The CDR3: CASSLGQGFYGYTF. In DNA form, the CDR3 reads TGTGCCAGCAGCTTGGGACAGGGATTCTATGGCTACACCTTC.

The V call is TRBV5-4, the J call TRBJ2-5, with D possibly TRBD2 on 6 matching bases. V gave up 4 bases and J gave up 5 bases, with 15 bases separating them. The length of the CDR3 is 14 residues. In germline, CDR1 is SGHNT, CDR2 YYREEE (reference sequence). The CDR3 DNA reads as TGTGCCAGCAGCCCGGGACTGCTGGGGGAGACCCAGTACTTC. Translating gives CASSPGLLGETQYF.

The CDR3 protein is CASSGSGATDTQYF. CDR3 DNA: TGCGCCAGCAGCGGGAGCGGGGCGACAGATACGCAGTATTTT. V is TRBV5-1 and J is TRBJ2-3, with 7 bases lining up with TRBD2. CDR3 size: 14 residues. V lost 4 bases to trimming and J lost 3 bases; unmatched junction nucleotides: 5. Germline lookup yields CDR1 SGHRS and CDR2 YFSETQ.

The chain links TRBV3-1 (or the pseudogene TRBV3-2) to TRBJ2-3, with D possibly being TRBD1 (6 bases). Germline loops: CDR1 LGHDT, CDR2 YNNKEL (reference sequence). Trimming stripped 0 bases from V and 10 bases from J, with 14 bases between. The CDR3 has 14 amino acids. CDR3 DNA: TGTGCCAGCAGCCAAGAGAGGGGGACGGTCGCGCAGTATTTT. It specifies CASSQERGTVAQYF.

V usage is TRBV15 and J usage is TRBJ2-5; 7 bases line up with TRBD2. Germline values: CDR1 LNHNV, CDR2 YYDKDF (reference sequence). V dropped 5 bases and J dropped 5; count of bases not matched to a gene: 14. This CDR3 spans 16 amino acids. The CDR3: CATSSRWDYLPETQYF. The CDR3 region has the DNA TGTGCCACCAGCTCAAGATGGGACTACCTCCCGGAGACCCAGTACTTC.

This chain joins TRBV6-6 and TRBJ2-7; no clear D gene. The CDR3 extends over 13 amino acids. Germline CDR1 MNHNY, CDR2 SVGAGI (reference sequence). Deletions cut 1 base from V and 6 bases from J, with 10 bases between. DNA of the CDR3: TGTGCCAGCAGTTACTTCGGATCGGGCGAGCAGTACTTC. Its protein is CASSYFGSGEQYF.

The chain recombines TRBV7-9 with TRBJ1-1, with no clear D. Trimming took off 4 bases at V and 0 bases at J, with 6 bases between the two ends. Looked up from germline, CDR1 is SEHNR and CDR2 is FQNEAQ (reference sequence). CDR3 length: 13 amino acids. The CDR3 DNA sequence: TGTGCCAGCAGCTATACATTGAACACTGAAGCTTTCTTT. The encoded protein is CASSYTLNTEAFF.

The V call is TRBV29-1, the J call TRBJ1-2; 9 bases align to TRBD1. Per the germline V gene, CDR1 is SQVTM and CDR2 is ANQGSEA. The CDR3 loop spans 13 amino acids. Trimming took 6 bases from V and 4 from J; bases not matched to a gene: 6. CDR3 amino acids: CSVVGQGLYGYTF. The CDR3 nucleotides read TGCAGCGTGGTGGGACAGGGCCTCTATGGCTACACCTTC. Together with reference TRBV29-1 and TRBJ1-2, the CDR3 gives the full variable domain: SAVISQKPSRDICQRGTSLTIQCQVDSQVTMMFWYRQQPGQSLTLIATANQGSEATYESGFVIDKFPISRPNLTFSTLTVSNMSPEDSSIYLCSVVGQGLYGYTFGSGTRLTVV.

This clone was recorded only once. The chain joins TRBV10-3 to TRBJ2-5, with TRBD1 identical over 8 bases. Germline values: CDR1 ENHRY, CDR2 SYGVKD. V was pared by 11 bases and J by 3 bases, with 11 bases of the junction left unmatched. There are 14 residues in the CDR3. The CDR3 DNA reads TGTGCCGCCTCGGACAGGGACGGTGAAGAGACCCAGTACTTC. The encoded protein is CAASDRDGEETQYF.

The rearrangement uses TRBV10-3 and TRBJ2-7; D is perhaps TRBD2 (6 bases). Deletions cut 2 bases from V and 3 bases from J, with 11 bases between. The CDR3 spans 14 residues. Looked up from germline, CDR1 is ENHRY and CDR2 is SYGVKD. The CDR3 coding sequence is TGTGCCATCAGTGAGGTTCGCGGGAACTACGAGCAGTACTTC. Residues: CAISEVRGNYEQYF.

This clone has just one count. The rearrangement links TRBV3-1 (or the pseudogene TRBV3-2) to TRBJ1-3; a possible D gene is TRBD1 (5 bases). Germline loops: CDR1 LGHDT, CDR2 YNNKEL (reference sequence). The CDR3 consists of 17 residues. Trimming removed 7 bases at V and 0 bases at J, with 19 bases between. The CDR3 here is CASTTVGRGPSGNTIYF. CDR3 DNA sequence: TGTGCCAGCACCACGGTGGGGAGGGGTCCCTCTGGAAACACCATATATTTT.

Of note for this clone: A single base separates this from a much larger clone, so it may be a read error. V gene TRBV6-5 combines with J gene TRBJ2-2; D perhaps matches TRBD2 (7 bases). Germline CDR1 and CDR2: MNHEY and SVGAGI. With 7 bases removed from V and 8 bases from J, the gap between germline ends came to 17 bases. This CDR3 has 14 residues. CDR3 region: CASTITRGAGELFF. In nucleotides, the CDR3 is TGTGCCAGCACCATCACTCGGGGGGCGGGGGAGCTGTTTTTT.

V is TRBV5-6 and J is TRBJ1-1, with D possibly TRBD1 on 5 matching bases. Per the germline V gene, CDR1 is SGHDT and CDR2 is YYEEEE. With 6 bases removed from V and 1 base from J, the gap between germline ends came to 10 bases. This CDR3 region has 13 residues. CDR3 residues: CASNRGQNTEAFF. DNA of the CDR3: TGTGCCAGCAATAGGGGCCAGAACACTGAAGCTTTCTTT.

The rearrangement joins TRBV19 to TRBJ2-1, with 14 positions matching TRBD2. CDR1 is LNHDA, CDR2 SQIVND, per germline (reference sequence). The CDR3 extends over 17 amino acids. V trimming: 4 bases; J trimming: 0 bases; junction bases outside the gene matches: 2. CDR3 loop: CASSRTSGRSSYNEQFF. CDR3 in DNA: TGTGCCAGTAGTAGGACTAGCGGGAGGAGCTCCTACAATGAGCAGTTCTTC.

The chain combines TRBV4-2 with TRBJ1-5, with D unclear. Per germline, CDR1 LGHNA and CDR2 YNFKEQ. The CDR3 has 15 amino acids. V lost 4 bases and J 2 bases, leaving 12 bases between the germline ends. The CDR3 DNA sequence: TGTGCCAGCAGCCCATGGACTGAGGGCAATCAGCCCCAGCATTTT. As protein: CASSPWTEGNQPQHF.

The rearrangement uses TRBV30 and TRBJ2-7; D might be TRBD1 (7 bases). The CDR3 sequence is 16 residues long. CDR1 is GTSNPN, CDR2 SVGIG, per germline (reference sequence). Trimming left V 1 base short and J 2 bases short, with 18 bases between. CDR3 loop: CAWSALGGTVTYEQYF. The DNA for the CDR3 is TGTGCCTGGAGTGCCCTTGGCGGGACAGTGACCTACGAGCAGTACTTC.

The rearrangement uses TRBV9 and TRBJ1-1; D is possibly TRBD1 (6 bases). Germline loops: CDR1 SGDLS, CDR2 YYNGEE. This CDR3 spans 15 amino acids. Trimming left V 0 bases short and J 2 bases short, with 11 bases between. The CDR3 protein is CASSVAGDQNTEAFF. The CDR3, as DNA: TGTGCCAGCAGCGTAGCAGGGGACCAAAACACTGAAGCTTTCTTT.

The chain uses TRBV7-2 and TRBJ2-7, with 9 bases fitting TRBD2. The CDR3 contains 16 residues. Germline V gene lookup returns CDR1 SGHTA and CDR2 FQGNSA. Trimming removed 0 bases from V and 4 bases from J; junction bases left unmatched: 7. This chain's CDR3 is CASSLAISGSRYEQYF. CDR3 DNA: TGTGCCAGCAGCTTAGCGATTAGCGGGAGTAGGTACGAGCAGTACTTC.

This clone appeared a single time. This sequence joins TRBV24-1 and TRBJ2-3; 8 bases are a match to TRBD1. Per germline, CDR1 KGHDR and CDR2 SFDVKD. The CDR3 contains 16 residues. Trimming removed 4 bases from V and 4 bases from J; junction bases left unmatched: 9. The DNA of the CDR3 is TGTGCCACCAGTGACGTTAGTCAGGGGGCCTCAGATACGCAGTATTTT. Amino acids: CATSDVSQGASDTQYF.

This clone was observed a single time. The J gene is TRBJ1-3, the V gene TRBV6-6; the match to TRBD1 covers 10 bases. The CDR3 sequence is 14 residues long. Germline V CDR1 and CDR2: MNHNY, SVGAGI (reference sequence). V lost 6 bases and J lost 5; bases outside the gene matches: 4. The DNA of the CDR3 is TGTGCCAGCAGACGACAGGGGGCTAGAAACACCATATATTTT. Its translation: CASRRQGARNTIYF.

The genes are TRBV18 and TRBJ1-1; 8 bases agree with TRBD1. The CDR3 length is 15 residues. After removal of 2 bases from V and 0 bases from J, the junction contained 2 bases not matched to a gene. The germline CDR1 and CDR2 sequences are KGHSH and LQKENI. CDR3 loop: CASSPGTGMNTEAFF. CDR3 nucleotides: TGTGCCAGCTCACCAGGGACAGGAATGAACACTGAAGCTTTCTTT. Full variable domain (remainder filled in from reference TRBV18 and TRBJ1-1): NAGVMQNPRHLVRRRGQEARLRCSPMKGHSHVYWYRQLPEEGLKFMVYLQKENIIDESGMPKERFSAEFPKEGPSILRIQQVVRGDSAAYFCASSPGTGMNTEAFFGQGTRLTVV.